The 4 T cell receptor beta chains given below trace back to one sample, sequenced in a study of identical twins. Via MiXCR, TCRdb re-called the 5' RACE reads, giving one row per CDR3 protein. The sample carries 550,000 to 700,000 distinct CDR3 sequences, around 20% recorded once. The same sample was also used in a study of T cells expressing NK-cell markers.

Sequencing input: PBMCs. The receptors shown here come from a young woman in good health.

The table lists this clonotype with many counts. The chain recombines TRBV5-6 with TRBJ1-2; maybe TRBD1 (5 bases). CDR3 length: 13 amino acids. The V and J ends lost 5 bases and 2 bases respectively, with 10 bases between them. Germline-derived CDR1 and CDR2 are SGHDT and YYEEEE. The CDR3 nucleotides are TGTGCCAGCAGTCCAGGGTACAACTATGGCTACACCTTC. Protein sequence: CASSPGYNYGYTF. Drawing the rest from reference TRBV5-6 and TRBJ1-2, the complete variable domain is DAGVTQSPTHLIKTRGQQVTLRCSPKSGHDTVSWYQQALGQGPQFIFQYYEEEERQRGNFPDRFSGHQFPNYSSELNVNALLLGDSALYLCASSPGYNYGYTFGSGTRLTVV.

The chain uses TRBV12-5 and TRBJ2-2; the D gene is possibly TRBD1 (5 bases). The CDR3 loop spans 13 amino acids. V was cut by 10 bases and J by 8 bases, with 17 bases left in between. The germline V gene encodes CDR1 LGHNT and CDR2 FRNRAP. CDR3 DNA sequence: TGTGCTACCGAGTCACAGGTTGGGGGGGAGCTGTTTTTT. It specifies CATESQVGGELFF.

This clonotype was observed many times. The chain combines TRBV2 with TRBJ1-1; the D gene is possibly TRBD1 (6 bases). Trimming shortened V by 6 bases and J by 0 bases, and 8 bases separated the two germline ends. CDR3 length equals 13 residues. From germline, CDR1 is SNHLY and CDR2 FYNNEI. The CDR3 spells CASSGQLNTEAFF. The CDR3 DNA is TGTGCCAGCAGCGGACAGTTGAACACTGAAGCTTTCTTT.

The rearrangement links TRBV20-1 to TRBJ2-5, with D perhaps matching TRBD2 (6 bases). This CDR3 spans 14 amino acids. Germline V gives CDR1 DFQATT, CDR2 SNEGSKA (reference sequence). V was trimmed by 6 bases and J by 2 bases, leaving 16 bases between them. CDR3 nucleotides: TGCAGTGCCACGTCCTGGGAGGTACAAGAGACCCAGTACTTC. Translation: CSATSWEVQETQYF.